This T cell receptor beta chain appears in the sequencing data of a study of blood T cell repertoires in COVID-19. Background on the study: Sample material is recorded as cDNA or gDNA derived from T cells, B-cell-depleted T cells, or PBMCs.

Germline V gene lookup returns CDR1 SGHTA and CDR2 FQGNSA. CDR3 length: 12 residues. Trimming shortened V by 5 bases and J by 4 bases, and 7 bases separated the two germline ends. How the authors handled the data: Amplification of reference gene primers provided the estimated nucleated cell counts. Assay: immunoSEQ multiplex PCR; the TCRdb copy retains only in-frame clones and omits some. The D gene and trimming were derived from the DNA, and the V and J assignments and clone size from that table. The table includes about 52,000 clones, about 90% detected once. This chain joins TRBV7-2 and TRBJ2-3; D unclear. The TCR comes from a man aged 80 or over with active or convalescent COVID-19. Specimen: peripheral blood. CDR3 sequence: CASSPTPDTQYF. CDR3 in DNA: TGTGCCAGCAGCCCTACCCCAGATACGCAGTATTTT. Full variable domain (rest looked up from reference TRBV7-2 and TRBJ2-3): GAGVSQSPSNKVTEKGKDVELRCDPISGHTALYWYRQSLGQGLEFLIYFQGNSAPDKSGLPSDRFSAERTGGSVSTLTIQRTQQEDSAVYLCASSPTPDTQYFGPGTRLTVL.